Listed below are T cell receptor beta chains from one sample, sequenced in a study of cytomegalovirus exposure and HLA in healthy donors. Sequencing used immunoSEQ multiplex PCR; TCRdb keeps in-frame clones, though not all of them. Of 97,000 or so clones in the sample, roughly 94% are singletons; the top ten hold roughly 0.9%. Sequenced sample: PBMCs. The receptors stem from a woman aged 18-29 years in good health and CMV-seronegative. The CDR3 runs from the conserved cysteine through the conserved F or W. The D gene is left open where the match is weak. Clone size is stated in some rows and not others, as once, few, many or a class when expanded.

v_call: TRBV11-2; j_call: TRBJ2-7; clone_size: .; d_call: .; cdr3_nt: TGTGCCAGCAGCTTAGTTCAGGGAACCTACGAGCAGTACTTC; cdr3_aa: CASSLVQGTYEQYF
v_call: TRBV11-3; j_call: TRBJ1-1; clone_size: .; d_call: .; cdr3_nt: TGTGCCAGCAGCTTAGAACGAGGCGTGAACACTGAAGCTTTCTTT; cdr3_aa: CASSLERGVNTEAFF
v_call: TRBV5-4; j_call: TRBJ1-2; clone_size: .; d_call: .; cdr3_nt: TGTGCCAGCAGCTCACCGGTCTATGGGGAAGAGGGTGTTTGGAGAAAAGGCTACACCTTC; cdr3_aa: CASSSPVYGEEGVWRKGYTF
v_call: TRBV5-6; j_call: TRBJ2-1; clone_size: .; d_call: .; cdr3_nt: TGTGCCAGCAGCTTTGGGGGGGGCTATGAGCAGTTCTTC; cdr3_aa: CASSFGGGYEQFF
v_call: TRBV29-1; j_call: TRBJ2-2; clone_size: .; d_call: TRBD1; cdr3_nt: TGCAGCGTCGCCCACTCAGGGGGCATGGGGGAGCTGTTTTTT; cdr3_aa: CSVAHSGGMGELFF
v_call: TRBV15; j_call: TRBJ2-7; clone_size: .; d_call: .; cdr3_nt: TGTGCCACCAGCAGAGTTGGAGTCTACGAGCAGTACTTC; cdr3_aa: CATSRVGVYEQYF
v_call: TRBV6-4; j_call: TRBJ2-1; clone_size: .; d_call: TRBD2; cdr3_nt: TGTGCCAGCACCCCGGTAGCGGGAGACGTAGTGAATGAGCAGTTCTTC; cdr3_aa: CASTPVAGDVVNEQFF
v_call: TRBV12-5; j_call: TRBJ1-1; clone_size: .; d_call: .; cdr3_nt: TGTGCTAGTGGTTTGGTAACAGCCACTGAAGCTTTCTTT; cdr3_aa: CASGLVTATEAFF
v_call: TRBV27; j_call: TRBJ2-3; clone_size: .; d_call: TRBD2; cdr3_nt: TGTGCCAGCAGTTTTCTAGGGACTAGCGGTGGGGGAGATACGCAGTATTTT; cdr3_aa: CASSFLGTSGGGDTQYF
v_call: TRBV6-6; j_call: TRBJ2-7; clone_size: .; d_call: .; cdr3_nt: TGTGCCAGCAGTTACTCGATCGGGTACGAGCAGTACTTC; cdr3_aa: CASSYSIGYEQYF
v_call: TRBV15; j_call: TRBJ2-7; clone_size: .; d_call: .; cdr3_nt: TGTGCCACCAGCGGCCCGGGAGCTCTTCGCCACGAGCAGTACTTC; cdr3_aa: CATSGPGALRHEQYF
v_call: TRBV7-9; j_call: TRBJ2-7; clone_size: .; d_call: .; cdr3_nt: TGTGCCAGCAGCTCGACAGGTCACGAGCAGTACTTC; cdr3_aa: CASSSTGHEQYF
v_call: TRBV9; j_call: TRBJ2-7; clone_size: .; d_call: TRBD1; cdr3_nt: TGTGCCAGCAGCGTAGGCGGGACAGGTGCCTACGAGCAGTACTTC; cdr3_aa: CASSVGGTGAYEQYF
v_call: TRBV29-1; j_call: TRBJ2-2; clone_size: .; d_call: .; cdr3_nt: TGCAGCGCATCGGTCTCAGGCACCGGGGAGCTGTTTTTT; cdr3_aa: CSASVSGTGELFF
v_call: TRBV27; j_call: TRBJ2-7; clone_size: .; d_call: TRBD1; cdr3_nt: TGTGCCAGCAGTTTCCCAGGACAGGGGGCTTACGAGCAGTACTTC; cdr3_aa: CASSFPGQGAYEQYF
v_call: TRBV27; j_call: TRBJ2-2; clone_size: .; d_call: TRBD1; cdr3_nt: TGTGCCAGCAGCTTGGGACAGGGTTACACCGGGGAGCTGTTTTTT; cdr3_aa: CASSLGQGYTGELFF
v_call: TRBV6-1; j_call: TRBJ2-7; clone_size: .; d_call: TRBD1; cdr3_nt: TGTGCCAGCAGTCCCGGACAGGGGGCTTACTACGAGCAGTACTTC; cdr3_aa: CASSPGQGAYYEQYF
v_call: TRBV5-1; j_call: TRBJ2-7; clone_size: .; d_call: TRBD2; cdr3_nt: TGCGCCAGCAGCTTGCAGCGGGAGGTCGACGAGCAGTACTTC; cdr3_aa: CASSLQREVDEQYF
v_call: TRBV5-6; j_call: TRBJ1-2; clone_size: .; d_call: .; cdr3_nt: TGTGCCAGCAGCCCACTCATCGACACATTGATCACGTATGGCTACACCTTC; cdr3_aa: CASSPLIDTLITYGYTF
v_call: TRBV19; j_call: TRBJ2-5; clone_size: .; d_call: TRBD2; cdr3_nt: TGTGCCAGTAGTAAAGGACTAGCGAGAGAGACCCAGTACTTC; cdr3_aa: CASSKGLARETQYF
v_call: TRBV7-3; j_call: TRBJ2-1; clone_size: .; d_call: TRBD2; cdr3_nt: TGTGCCAGCAGCCAAAGCGGGACTAGCGGGGCGAATGAGCAGTTCTTC; cdr3_aa: CASSQSGTSGANEQFF
v_call: TRBV18; j_call: TRBJ1-2; clone_size: .; d_call: TRBD1; cdr3_nt: TGTGCCAGCTCACCACCGGGGGGACAGGGAGTCAATGGCTACACCTTC; cdr3_aa: CASSPPGGQGVNGYTF
v_call: TRBV5-6; j_call: TRBJ2-7; clone_size: .; d_call: .; cdr3_nt: TGTGCCAGCAGCTTCGGTTTTTACGAGCAGTACTTC; cdr3_aa: CASSFGFYEQYF
v_call: TRBV19; j_call: TRBJ1-1; clone_size: .; d_call: .; cdr3_nt: TGTGCCAGTAGTACTCCGGGGAACACTGAAGCTTTCTTT; cdr3_aa: CASSTPGNTEAFF
v_call: TRBV19; j_call: TRBJ2-7; clone_size: .; d_call: TRBD1; cdr3_nt: TGTGCCAGTAGTATTACGTCCGGGACAGGAGAGCAGTACTTC; cdr3_aa: CASSITSGTGEQYF
v_call: TRBV7-9; j_call: TRBJ2-1; clone_size: once; d_call: TRBD2; cdr3_nt: TGTGCCAGCAGTCCGACTAGCGATAGGGATGAGCAGTTCTTC; cdr3_aa: CASSPTSDRDEQFF